This T cell receptor (beta chain) was sequenced in a study of neoadjuvant anti-PD-1 for oral cavity cancer. The ends lost 3 bases at V and 2 bases at J; junction bases unmatched: 4. From germline, CDR1 is SGHRS and CDR2 YFSETQ. CDR3 length: 14 amino acids. TCRdb's table, derived via immunoSEQ multiplex PCR, lists solely in-frame clones and lacks some. The sample contains tens of thousands of clones, more than 60% of which appear only once. The receptor was isolated from a person between 40 and 85 years old with oral cavity squamous cell carcinoma. The chain joins TRBV5-1 to TRBJ1-2; 7 bases are shared with TRBD1. The material sequenced was PBMCs, taken before nivolumab (anti-PD-1) treatment. In nucleotides, the CDR3 is TGCGCCAGCAGCTGGACAGGAGAGAACTATGGCTACACCTTC. Residues: CASSWTGENYGYTF.